The T cell receptor beta chain described here comes from a study of cytotoxic CD8 clonotypes in ibrutinib-treated CLL. Study outcomes and limitations: Collection times varied between progressing and sustained-remission patients. Having risen at ibrutinib response, clonality had fallen back toward baseline by progression.

Libraries of TCR beta were made from about 1.8 micrograms of genomic DNA that came from cryopreserved PBMCs. Investigators sought sequencing depths of between 1 in 200,000 and 1 in 1 million T cells. Some clones are missing from TCRdb's copy, which holds only in-frame ones; the method was immunoSEQ multiplex PCR. The sample comprises hundreds of thousands of clones, roughly 70% of which are singletons, and over 15% rests with the top ten. Germline lookup yields CDR1 SGHAT and CDR2 FQNNGV. V was pared by 6 bases and J by 5 bases, with 17 bases between. The CDR3 contains 15 residues. Worth noting for this clone: Its antigen is currently unknown.

This sequence joins TRBV11-2 and TRBJ2-1; D is undetermined. The sample here was PBMCs, taken after 24 months of ibrutinib treatment. The receptor was isolated from a human donor with chronic lymphocytic leukemia. CDR3 DNA sequence: TGTGCCAGCAGGCCCGACCTGGGAACCAACAATGAGCAGTTCTTC. This sequence encodes CASRPDLGTNNEQFF.